The rows below give T cell receptor beta chains drawn from one sample of a study of tumor-infiltrating lymphocytes in primary liver carcinoma. TCRdb independently ran MiXCR on the multiplex PCR reads; one entry per CDR3 protein. The sample records tens of thousands of distinct CDR3 sequences, around 82% being singletons. Sequenced sample: liver tumor tissue from sampling region 2. These receptor sequences come from a woman under 40 with primary liver carcinoma and hepatitis B virus infection. The CDR3 runs from the conserved cysteine through the conserved F or W. The D gene is left open where the match is weak. Rows give clone size only sometimes, using once, few, many, or a class for an expanded clone.

d_gene	j_gene	len	v_gene	abundance	CDR3aa	CDR3nt
-	TRBJ2-7	15	TRBV4-3	large	CASSQDFPGSYEQYF	TGCGCCAGCAGCCAAGATTTTCCAGGGTCCTACGAGCAGTACTTC
TRBD2	TRBJ2-3	15	TRBV11-2	-	CASSSGSGGADTQYF	TGTGCCAGCAGTTCGGGAAGCGGGGGGGCAGATACGCAGTATTTT
TRBD2	TRBJ2-1	15	TRBV9	-	CASSTGTSAYNEQFF	TGTGCCAGCAGCACCGGGACTAGCGCGTACAATGAGCAGTTCTTC
-	TRBJ1-3	14	TRBV28	few	CASSAQLVRSTTYF	TGTGCTAGCTCAGCACAGTTGGTGAGAAGCACCACATATTTT
-	TRBJ2-7	12	TRBV11-2	-	CASSLVPYEQYF	TGTGCCAGCAGTTTAGTGCCCTACGAGCAGTACTTC
-	TRBJ2-3	18	TRBV5-4	-	CAICNPAASGSRTDTQYF	TGTGCCATCTGTAACCCGGCGGCTAGTGGGAGTCGGACAGATACGCAGTATTTT
TRBD2	TRBJ2-7	18	TRBV4-2	-	CASSQEHLGRGGPRKQYF	TGTGCCAGCAGTCAGGAACACCTAGGACGGGGGGGACCGCGCAAGCAGTACTTC
-	TRBJ1-3	15	TRBV28	many	CASSSKGSSGNTIYF	TGTGCCAGCAGTTCAAAGGGTTCCTCTGGAAACACCATATATTTT
-	TRBJ2-3	16	TRBV12-1	-	CTSSSELAGGTDTQYF	TGTACCAGCAGCTCAGAGCTAGCTGGGGGCACAGATACGCAGTATTTT
-	TRBJ2-7	11	TRBV11-2	-	CTSSLTSEQYF	TGTACCAGCAGTCTAACCAGTGAGCAGTACTTC
TRBD2	TRBJ2-2	18	TRBV4-3	-	CASSQVPAGGPRVGEMFF	TGCGCCAGCAGCCAAGTTCCAGCGGGAGGGCCGAGGGTCGGGGAAATGTTTTTT
TRBD2	TRBJ2-4	17	TRBV11-1	-	CARNFPGTSGTNNIQYF	TGTGCCAGGAACTTTCCCGGGACCAGCGGGACCAACAACATTCAGTACTTC
-	TRBJ1-2	13	TRBV11-2	-	CVSTQGGSGGYTF	TGTGTCAGCACTCAGGGTGGGAGTGGAGGCTACACCTTC
TRBD2	TRBJ2-7	18	TRBV4-3	-	CASTQAVTGGHISYGQYF	TGCGCCAGCACCCAAGCTGTGACGGGGGGTCACATTAGCTACGGCCAGTACTTC
-	TRBJ1-1	14	TRBV25-1	-	CVSSEYIMGQRASF	TGTGTCAGCAGTGAATATATTATGGGGCAGCGAGCTTCCTTT
-	TRBJ2-1	16	TRBV4-3	-	CASNQDAGSSYNEQFF	TGCGCAAGCAATCAAGATGCGGGAAGCTCCTACAATGAGCAGTTCTTC
-	TRBJ2-3	13	TRBV5-4	-	CDSSPRLGDTQYF	TGTGACAGCAGCCCGAGGTTAGGAGATACGCAGTATTTT
TRBD2	TRBJ2-5	13	TRBV29-1	-	CSVGGRVAEIQYF	TGCAGCGTTGGCGGGAGGGTCGCTGAGATCCAGTACTTC
-	TRBJ2-1	11	TRBV6-2/TRBV6-3	-	CASSEGDEQFF	TGTGCAAGCAGTGAGGGTGATGAGCAGTTCTTC
-	TRBJ1-2	13	TRBV6-5	few	CVGSGTVNYGYTF	TGTGTCGGCAGTGGAACGGTTAACTATGGCTACACCTTC
-	TRBJ2-5	16	TRBV11-1	-	CANSLRLDASLETQYF	TGTGCCAACAGCTTAAGATTGGACGCCTCACTAGAGACCCAGTACTTC
TRBD2	TRBJ2-2	18	TRBV11-2	-	CASSSPRAGGSNTGELFF	TGTGCCAGCAGCTCACCCCGAGCGGGAGGCTCGAACACCGGGGAACTCTTTTTT
-	TRBJ2-2	15	TRBV5-6	-	CASSMAPRATGEPFF	TGTGCTAGCAGCATGGCACCCAGAGCCACCGGGGAGCCGTTTTTT
-	TRBJ1-2	14	TRBV4-3	-	CASSAKLEIYDYIF	TGCGCCAGCAGCGCTAAGTTGGAGATCTATGACTACATCTTC
-	TRBJ1-1	15	TRBV10-3	-	CAISESTRMLTEAFF	TGTGCCATTAGTGAGTCGACAAGGATGTTGACTGAAGCTTTCTTT
TRBD2	TRBJ2-1	17	TRBV5-1	medium-sized	CASSLGLAGGLGNEQFF	TGCGCCAGCAGCTTGGGACTAGCGGGAGGCTTGGGCAATGAGCAGTTCTTC
-	TRBJ2-5	15	TRBV11-2	once	CTSSFLTRATETQYF	TGTACCAGCAGCTTTTTGACGAGAGCCACTGAGACCCAGTACTTC
TRBD2	TRBJ2-1	15	TRBV11-3	-	CACSRLAGGGYEQFF	TGTGCATGCAGCCGACTAGCGGGCGGGGGGTATGAGCAGTTCTTC
TRBD2	TRBJ2-1	14	TRBV28	-	CTSKGTSGDNEQFF	TGTACCAGCAAGGGGACTAGCGGTGACAATGAGCAGTTCTTC
TRBD2	TRBJ2-3	15	TRBV28	-	CVSTRTSWVTDTQYF	TGTGTCAGCACTCGGACTAGCTGGGTCACAGATACGCAGTATTTT
-	TRBJ2-1	14	TRBV7-9	-	CASILSATAGEQFF	TGTGCAAGTATCCTGAGCGCGACGGCGGGTGAGCAGTTCTTC
-	TRBJ1-3	16	TRBV6-6	medium-sized	CASSYGSGIAGNTIYF	TGTGCCAGCAGTTACGGATCGGGGATTGCTGGAAACACCATATATTTT
-	TRBJ2-5	12	TRBV11-2	-	CPSSLWLGTQYF	TGTCCCAGCAGCTTATGGTTAGGGACCCAGTACTTC
-	TRBJ1-1	13	TRBV29-1	-	CSVYHGLNTDTFF	TGCAGCGTTTATCACGGTCTGAACACTGATACTTTCTTT
-	TRBJ1-2	14	TRBV29-1	-	CSVVRIVNLGGHTF	TGCAGTGTTGTTAGGATAGTGAACTTGGGTGGCCACACCTTC
-	TRBJ1-2	13	TRBV6-5	-	CASSGSVNYGYTF	TGTGCCAGCAGTGGATCGGTTAACTACGGCTACACCTTT
-	TRBJ2-3	14	TRBV13	once	CASMGGPEGDTQFF	TGTGCCAGCATGGGCGGGCCTGAGGGCGATACGCAGTTTTTT